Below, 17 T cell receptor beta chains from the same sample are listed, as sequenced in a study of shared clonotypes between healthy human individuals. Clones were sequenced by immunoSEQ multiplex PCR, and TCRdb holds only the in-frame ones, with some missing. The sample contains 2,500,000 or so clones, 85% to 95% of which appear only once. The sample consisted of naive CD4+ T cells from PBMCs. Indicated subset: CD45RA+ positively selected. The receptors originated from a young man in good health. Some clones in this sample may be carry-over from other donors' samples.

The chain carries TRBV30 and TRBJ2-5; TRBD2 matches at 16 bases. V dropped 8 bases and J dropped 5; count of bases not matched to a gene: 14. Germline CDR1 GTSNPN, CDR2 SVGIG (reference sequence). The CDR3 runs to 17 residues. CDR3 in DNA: TGTGCCGGGGGACTAGCGGGAGGGCCGGAGGGTCGGGAGACCCAGTACTTC. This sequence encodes CAGGLAGGPEGRETQYF.

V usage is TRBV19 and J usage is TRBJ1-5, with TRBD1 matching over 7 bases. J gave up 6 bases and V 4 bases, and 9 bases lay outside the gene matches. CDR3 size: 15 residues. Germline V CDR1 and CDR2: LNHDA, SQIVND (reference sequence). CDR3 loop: CASSTFDRASQPQHF. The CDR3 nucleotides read TGTGCCAGTAGTACCTTTGACAGGGCTTCTCAGCCCCAGCATTTT.

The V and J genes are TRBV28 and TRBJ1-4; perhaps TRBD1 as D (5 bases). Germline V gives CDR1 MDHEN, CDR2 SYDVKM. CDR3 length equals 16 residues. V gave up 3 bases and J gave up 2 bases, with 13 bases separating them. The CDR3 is CASSFGRVVTNEKLFF. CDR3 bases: TGTGCCAGCAGTTTCGGCAGGGTCGTGACTAATGAAAAACTGTTTTTT. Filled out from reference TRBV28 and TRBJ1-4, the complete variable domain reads DVKVTQSSRYLVKRTGEKVFLECVQDMDHENMFWYRQDPGLGLRLIYFSYDVKMKEKGDIPEGYSVSREKKERFSLILESASTNQTSMYLCASSFGRVVTNEKLFFGSGTQLSVL.

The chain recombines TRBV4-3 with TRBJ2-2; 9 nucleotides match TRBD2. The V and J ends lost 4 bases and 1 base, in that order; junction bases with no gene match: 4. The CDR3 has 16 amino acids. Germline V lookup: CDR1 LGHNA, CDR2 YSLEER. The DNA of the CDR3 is TGCGCCAGCAGCCTAGTAGCGGGGGAGAACACCGGGGAGCTGTTTTTT. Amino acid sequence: CASSLVAGENTGELFF.

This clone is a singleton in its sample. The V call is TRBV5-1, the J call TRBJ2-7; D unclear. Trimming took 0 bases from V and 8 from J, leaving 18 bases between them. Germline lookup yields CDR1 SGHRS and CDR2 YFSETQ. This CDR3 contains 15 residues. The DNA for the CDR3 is TGCGCCAGCAGCTTGGCCGGACCGCCGAACCTTCAGCAGTACTTC. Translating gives CASSLAGPPNLQQYF.

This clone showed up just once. The CDR3 DNA reads as TGCGCCAGCAGCCAAGTCTGGTGGGAGACCCAGTACTTC. Amino acids: CASSQVWWETQYF. V usage is TRBV4-3 and J usage is TRBJ2-5, with no clear D. Germline CDR1 LGHNA, CDR2 YSLEER. Trimming removed 1 base at V and 5 bases at J, with 8 bases between. The CDR3 spans 13 residues.

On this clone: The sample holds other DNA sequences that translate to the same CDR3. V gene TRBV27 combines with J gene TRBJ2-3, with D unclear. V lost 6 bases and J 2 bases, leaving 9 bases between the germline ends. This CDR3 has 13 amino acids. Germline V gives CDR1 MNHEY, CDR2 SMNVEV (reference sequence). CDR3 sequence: CASSRPDTDTQYF. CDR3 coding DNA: TGTGCCAGCAGCCGGCCGGACACAGATACGCAGTATTTT.

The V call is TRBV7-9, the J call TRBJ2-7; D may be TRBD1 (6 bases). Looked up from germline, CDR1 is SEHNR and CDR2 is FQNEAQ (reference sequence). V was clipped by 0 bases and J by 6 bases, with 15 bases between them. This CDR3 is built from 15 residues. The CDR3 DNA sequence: TGTGCCAGCAGCTTAGCGGGGACATACACCTCCGAGCAGTACTTC. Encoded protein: CASSLAGTYTSEQYF. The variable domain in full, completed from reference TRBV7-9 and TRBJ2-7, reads DTGVSQNPRHKITKRGQNVTFRCDPISEHNRLYWYRQTLGQGPEFLTYFQNEAQLEKSRLLSDRFSAERPKGSFSTLEIQRTEQGDSAMYLCASSLAGTYTSEQYFGPGTRLTVT.

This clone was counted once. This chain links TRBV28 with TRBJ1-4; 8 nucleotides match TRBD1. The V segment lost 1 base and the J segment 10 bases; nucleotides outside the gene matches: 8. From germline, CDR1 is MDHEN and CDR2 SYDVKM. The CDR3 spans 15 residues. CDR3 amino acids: CASSLSGQGAPKLFF. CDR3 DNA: TGTGCCAGCAGTTTATCAGGTCAGGGGGCTCCAAAACTGTTTTTT.

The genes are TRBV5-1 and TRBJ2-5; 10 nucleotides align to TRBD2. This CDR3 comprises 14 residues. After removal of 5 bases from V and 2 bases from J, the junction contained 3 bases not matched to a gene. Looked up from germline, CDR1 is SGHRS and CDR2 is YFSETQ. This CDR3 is CASRGTSEQETQYF. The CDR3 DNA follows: TGCGCCAGCAGGGGGACTAGCGAGCAAGAGACCCAGTACTTC. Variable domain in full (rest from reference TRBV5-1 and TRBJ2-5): KAGVTQTPRYLIKTRGQQVTLSCSPISGHRSVSWYQQTPGQGLQFLFEYFSETQRNKGNFPGRFSGRQFSNSRSEMNVSTLELGDSALYLCASRGTSEQETQYFGPGTRLLVL.

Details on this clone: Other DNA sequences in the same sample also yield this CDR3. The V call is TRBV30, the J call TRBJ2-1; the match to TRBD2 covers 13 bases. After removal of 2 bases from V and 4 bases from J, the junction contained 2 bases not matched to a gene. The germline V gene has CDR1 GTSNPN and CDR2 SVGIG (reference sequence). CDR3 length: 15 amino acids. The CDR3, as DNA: TGTGCCTGGAGTCGGACTAGCGGGGGTTACAATGAGCAGTTCTTC. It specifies CAWSRTSGGYNEQFF.

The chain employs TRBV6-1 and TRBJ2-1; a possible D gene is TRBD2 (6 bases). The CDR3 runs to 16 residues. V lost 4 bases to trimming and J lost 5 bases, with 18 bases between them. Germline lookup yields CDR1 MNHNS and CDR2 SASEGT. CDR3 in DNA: TGTGCCAGCAGTGGGTTGTCGGGACGGAGGGACAATGAGCAGTTCTTC. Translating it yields CASSGLSGRRDNEQFF.

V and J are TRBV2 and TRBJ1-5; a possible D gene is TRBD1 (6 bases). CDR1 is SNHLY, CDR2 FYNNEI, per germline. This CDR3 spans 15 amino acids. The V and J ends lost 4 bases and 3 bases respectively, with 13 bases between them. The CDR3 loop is CASSGSQGPNQPQHF. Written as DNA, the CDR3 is TGTGCCAGCAGTGGCAGCCAGGGGCCCAATCAGCCCCAGCATTTT.

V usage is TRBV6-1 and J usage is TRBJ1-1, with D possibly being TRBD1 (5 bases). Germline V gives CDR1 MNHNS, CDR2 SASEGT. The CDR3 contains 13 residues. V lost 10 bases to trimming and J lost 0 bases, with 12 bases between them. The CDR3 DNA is TGTGCCACCCACAGGTTGATGAACACTGAAGCTTTCTTT. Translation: CATHRLMNTEAFF.

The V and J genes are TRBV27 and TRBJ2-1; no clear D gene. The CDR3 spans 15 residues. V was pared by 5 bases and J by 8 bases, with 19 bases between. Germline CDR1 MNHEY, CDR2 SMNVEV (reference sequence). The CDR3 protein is CASSRYSVGLDEQFF. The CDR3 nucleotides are TGTGCCAGCAGTCGTTACTCGGTGGGTTTGGATGAGCAGTTCTTC.

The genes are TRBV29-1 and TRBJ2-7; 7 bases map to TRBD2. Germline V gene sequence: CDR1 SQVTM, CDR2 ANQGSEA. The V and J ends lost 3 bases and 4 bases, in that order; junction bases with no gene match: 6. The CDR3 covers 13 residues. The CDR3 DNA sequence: TGCAGCGTTGAGCTAGCGGATTATTACGAGCAGTACTTC. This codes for CSVELADYYEQYF.

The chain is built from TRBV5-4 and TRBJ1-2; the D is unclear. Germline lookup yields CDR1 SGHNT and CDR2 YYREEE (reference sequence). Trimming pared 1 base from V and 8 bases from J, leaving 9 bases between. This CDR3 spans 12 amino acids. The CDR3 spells CASSLKSTGYTF. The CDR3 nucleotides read TGTGCCAGCAGCTTGAAGTCTACGGGCTACACCTTC.